This TCR beta chain originates from a study of shared clonotypes between healthy human individuals. The CDR3 runs to 15 residues. Germline-derived CDR1 and CDR2 are SGHRS and YFSETQ. Deletions cut 4 bases from V and 8 bases from J, with 18 bases between. The table came from immunoSEQ multiplex PCR; TCRdb's copy has only in-frame clones and leaves some out. In the table there are roughly 1,100,000 clones, approximately 68% of which are singletons. This rearrangement joins TRBV5-1 to TRBJ1-4, with D unresolved. This receptor was taken from a young man in good health. The sequenced sample was memory CD4+ T cells sorted from blood. Noted subset: CD45RA-negative fraction. The CDR3 region is CASSALGRSGEKLFF. CDR3 bases: TGCGCCAGCAGCGCCCTTGGGAGGTCGGGGGAAAAACTGTTTTTT.